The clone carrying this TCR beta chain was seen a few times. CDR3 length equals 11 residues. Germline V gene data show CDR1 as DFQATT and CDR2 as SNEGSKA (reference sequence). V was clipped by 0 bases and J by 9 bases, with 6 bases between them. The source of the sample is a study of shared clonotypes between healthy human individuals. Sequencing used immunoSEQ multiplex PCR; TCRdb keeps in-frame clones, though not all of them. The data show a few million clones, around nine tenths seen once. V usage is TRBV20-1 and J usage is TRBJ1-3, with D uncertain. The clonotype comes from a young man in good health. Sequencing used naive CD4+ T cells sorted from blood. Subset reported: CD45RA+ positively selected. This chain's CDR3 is CSARERTTIYF. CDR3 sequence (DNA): TGCAGTGCTAGAGAGAGGACCACCATATATTTT.